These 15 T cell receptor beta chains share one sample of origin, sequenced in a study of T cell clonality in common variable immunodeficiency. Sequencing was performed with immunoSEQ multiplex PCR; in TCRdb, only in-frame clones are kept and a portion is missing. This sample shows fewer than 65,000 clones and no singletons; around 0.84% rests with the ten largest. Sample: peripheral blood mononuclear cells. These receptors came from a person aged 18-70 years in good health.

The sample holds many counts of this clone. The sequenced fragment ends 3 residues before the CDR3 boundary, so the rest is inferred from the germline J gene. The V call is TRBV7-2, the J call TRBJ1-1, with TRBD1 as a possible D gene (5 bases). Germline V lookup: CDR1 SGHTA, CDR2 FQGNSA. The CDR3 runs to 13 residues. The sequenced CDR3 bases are TGTGCCAGCACCCCCCCCGGGGGAGTCGGA. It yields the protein CASTPPGGVG. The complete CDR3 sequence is CASTPPGGVGAFF.

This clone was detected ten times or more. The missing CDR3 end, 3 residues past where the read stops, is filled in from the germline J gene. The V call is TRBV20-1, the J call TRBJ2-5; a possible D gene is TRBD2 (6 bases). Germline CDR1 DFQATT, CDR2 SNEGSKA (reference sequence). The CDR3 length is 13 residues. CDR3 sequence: CSLVGGRGETQYF. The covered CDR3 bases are TGCTCCCTAGTTGGGGGACGGGGGGAGACC.

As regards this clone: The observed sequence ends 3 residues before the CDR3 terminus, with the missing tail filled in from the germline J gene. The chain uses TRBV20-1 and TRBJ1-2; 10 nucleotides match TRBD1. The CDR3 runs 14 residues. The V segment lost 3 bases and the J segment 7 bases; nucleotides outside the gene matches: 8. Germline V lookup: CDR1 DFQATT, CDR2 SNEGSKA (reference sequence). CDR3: CSASPGQGFGGYTF. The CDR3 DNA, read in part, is TGCAGTGCTAGCCCGGGACAGGGGTTTGGTGGC.

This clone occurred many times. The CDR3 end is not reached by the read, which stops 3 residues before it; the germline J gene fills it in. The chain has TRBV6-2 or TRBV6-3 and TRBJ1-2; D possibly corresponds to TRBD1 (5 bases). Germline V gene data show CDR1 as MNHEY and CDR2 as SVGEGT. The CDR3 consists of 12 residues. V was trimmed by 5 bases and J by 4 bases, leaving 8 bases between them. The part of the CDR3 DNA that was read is TGTGCCAGCAGTAACCAGGGCTATGGC. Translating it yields CASSNQGYG. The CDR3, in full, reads CASSNQGYGYTF.

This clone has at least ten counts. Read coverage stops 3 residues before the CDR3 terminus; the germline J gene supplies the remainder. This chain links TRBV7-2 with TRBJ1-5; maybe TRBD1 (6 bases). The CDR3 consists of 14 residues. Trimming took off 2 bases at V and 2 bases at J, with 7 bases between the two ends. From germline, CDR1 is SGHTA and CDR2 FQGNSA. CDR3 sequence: CASSLQGRNQPQHF. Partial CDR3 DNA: TGTGCCAGCAGCTTACAGGGGCGCAATCAGCCC.

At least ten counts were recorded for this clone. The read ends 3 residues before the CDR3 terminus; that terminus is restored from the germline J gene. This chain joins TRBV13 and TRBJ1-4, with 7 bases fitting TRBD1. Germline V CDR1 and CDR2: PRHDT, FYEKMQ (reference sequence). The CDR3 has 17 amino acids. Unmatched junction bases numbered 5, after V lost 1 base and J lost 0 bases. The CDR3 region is CASSLDPRGATNEKLFF. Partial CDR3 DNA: TGTGCCAGCAGCTTAGATCCCAGGGGGGCAACTAATGAAAAA.

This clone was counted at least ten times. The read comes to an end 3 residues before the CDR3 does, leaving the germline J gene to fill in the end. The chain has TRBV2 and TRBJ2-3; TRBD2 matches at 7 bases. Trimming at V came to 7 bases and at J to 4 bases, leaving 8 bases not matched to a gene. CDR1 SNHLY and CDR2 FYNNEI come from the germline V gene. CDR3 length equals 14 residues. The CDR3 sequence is CASNGLDGADTQYF. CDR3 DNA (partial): TGTGCCAGCAACGGACTAGACGGAGCAGATACG.

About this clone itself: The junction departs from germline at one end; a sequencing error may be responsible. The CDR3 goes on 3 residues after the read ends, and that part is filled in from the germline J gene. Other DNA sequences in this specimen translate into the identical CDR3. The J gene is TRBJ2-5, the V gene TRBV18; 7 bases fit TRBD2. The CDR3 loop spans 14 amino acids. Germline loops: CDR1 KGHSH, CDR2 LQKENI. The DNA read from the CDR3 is TGTGCCAGTTCACCAAATGGACTAGGAGAGACC. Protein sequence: CASSPNGLGET. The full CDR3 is CASSPNGLGETQYF.

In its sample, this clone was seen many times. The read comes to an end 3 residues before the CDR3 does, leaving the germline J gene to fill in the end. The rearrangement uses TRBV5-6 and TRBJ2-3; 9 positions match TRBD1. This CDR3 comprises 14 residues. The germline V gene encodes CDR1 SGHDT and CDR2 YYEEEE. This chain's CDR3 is CASSSYRGRSAQYF. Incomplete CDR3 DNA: TGTGCCAGCAGCTCCTACAGGGGGCGTAGTGCG.

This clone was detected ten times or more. The CDR3 DNA, read in part, is TGTGCCAGCAGCTTAGCAGGGGGCCGGTACTATGGC. Its protein product is CASSLAGGRYYG. Given in full, the CDR3 is CASSLAGGRYYGYTF. The chain carries TRBV7-2 and TRBJ1-2, with 7 bases matching TRBD1. The read halts 3 residues ahead of the CDR3 end, with the missing end drawn from the germline J gene. The ends lost 0 bases at V and 3 bases at J; junction bases unmatched: 4. Germline V gene lookup returns CDR1 SGHTA and CDR2 FQGNSA. This CDR3 region has 15 residues.

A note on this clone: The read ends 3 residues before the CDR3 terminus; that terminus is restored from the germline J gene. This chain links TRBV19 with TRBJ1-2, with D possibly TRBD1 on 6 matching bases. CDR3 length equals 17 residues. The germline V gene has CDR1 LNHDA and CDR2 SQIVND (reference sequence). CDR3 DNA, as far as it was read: TGTGCCAGTACCCCTACCCTTCAAGACAGGCCCTACAATGAC. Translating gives CASTPTLQDRPYND. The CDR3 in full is CASTPTLQDRPYNDYTF.

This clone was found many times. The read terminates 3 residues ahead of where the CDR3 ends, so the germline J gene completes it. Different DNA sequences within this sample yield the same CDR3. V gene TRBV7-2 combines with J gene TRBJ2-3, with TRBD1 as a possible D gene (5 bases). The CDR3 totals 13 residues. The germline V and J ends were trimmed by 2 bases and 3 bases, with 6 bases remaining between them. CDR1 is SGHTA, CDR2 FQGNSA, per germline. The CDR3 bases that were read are TGTGCCAGCAGCTTATCAGGGACAGATACG. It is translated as CASSLSGTDT. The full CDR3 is CASSLSGTDTQYF.

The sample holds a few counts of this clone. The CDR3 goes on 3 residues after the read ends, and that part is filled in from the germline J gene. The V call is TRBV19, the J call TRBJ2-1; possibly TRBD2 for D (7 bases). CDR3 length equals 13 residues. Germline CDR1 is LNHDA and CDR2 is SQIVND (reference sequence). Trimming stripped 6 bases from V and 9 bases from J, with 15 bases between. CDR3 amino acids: CASRKRGGPEQFF. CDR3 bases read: TGTGCCAGTAGGAAGAGGGGGGGCCCTGAG.

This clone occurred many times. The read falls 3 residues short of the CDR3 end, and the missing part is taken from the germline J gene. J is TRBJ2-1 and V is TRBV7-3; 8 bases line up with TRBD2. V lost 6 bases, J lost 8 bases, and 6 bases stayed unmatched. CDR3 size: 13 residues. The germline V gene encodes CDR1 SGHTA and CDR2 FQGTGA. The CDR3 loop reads CASSLGLAYEQFF. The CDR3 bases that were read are TGTGCCAGCAGTTTAGGACTAGCCTATGAG.

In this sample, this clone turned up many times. Incomplete CDR3 DNA: TGTGCCAGCAGCGTAGGACAGTCCTATGGC. Residues: CASSVGQSYG. Given in full, the CDR3 is CASSVGQSYGYTF. The chain uses TRBV9 and TRBJ1-2; a possible D gene is TRBD1 (5 bases). Coverage ceases 3 residues before the CDR3 finishes, and the germline J gene fills in the end. The CDR3 is 13 residues long. Germline CDR1 is SGDLS and CDR2 is YYNGEE. Trimming took off 0 bases at V and 4 bases at J, with 7 bases between the two ends.